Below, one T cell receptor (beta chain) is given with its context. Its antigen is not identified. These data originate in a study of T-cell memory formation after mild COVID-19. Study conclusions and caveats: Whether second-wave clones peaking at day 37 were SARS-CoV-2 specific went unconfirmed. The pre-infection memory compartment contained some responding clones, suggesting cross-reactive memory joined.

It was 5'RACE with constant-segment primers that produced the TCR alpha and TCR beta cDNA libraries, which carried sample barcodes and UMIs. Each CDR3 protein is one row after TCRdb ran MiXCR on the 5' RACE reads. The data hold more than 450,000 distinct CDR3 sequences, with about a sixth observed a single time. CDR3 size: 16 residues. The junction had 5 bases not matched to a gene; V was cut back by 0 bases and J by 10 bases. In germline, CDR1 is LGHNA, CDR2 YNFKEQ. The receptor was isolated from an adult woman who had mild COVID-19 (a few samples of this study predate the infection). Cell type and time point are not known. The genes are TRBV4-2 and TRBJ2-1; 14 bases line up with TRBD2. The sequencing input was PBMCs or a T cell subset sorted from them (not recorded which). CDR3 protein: CASSQEGTSGSGEQFF. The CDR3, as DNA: TGTGCCAGCAGCCAAGAGGGGACTAGCGGGAGTGGAGAGCAGTTCTTC.